This T cell receptor (beta chain) was identified during a study of vaccination effects on CD4 cells after COVID-19. Study observations and caveats: Few convalescent patients, and no early post-infection timepoints, were available to the study. Vaccine-induced clones in healthy vaccinees cross-reacted with common cold coronaviruses in only 1 of 255 cases.

Clones were read by immunoSEQ multiplex PCR, and TCRdb kept only the in-frame ones, dropping some. The table shows 20,000 to 25,000 clones, with around 79% occurring only once. As to this clone: Antigen specificity is unknown.

Germline V gene sequence: CDR1 MGHRA, CDR2 YSYEKL. This CDR3 is built from 16 residues. The V and J ends lost 1 base and 4 bases respectively, with 14 bases between them. ViraFEST expansion of antigen-specific CD4+ T cells with viral peptide pools preceded sequencing. CD4+ T cell isolation took place after 10 days of culture. Having tested negative for nucleocapsid antibodies, the vaccine recipients showed no prior SARS-CoV-2 infection. After about 2 million PBMC were placed in each well, they were cultured with roughly 11 IU/ml IL-2 and roughly 10 ug/ml peptides. Days 3 and 7 saw half the medium replaced with IL-2 medium.

The TCR comes from a human donor who received a COVID-19 vaccine. V and J are TRBV4-1 and TRBJ2-1; D gene unclear. The sample in question was CD4+ T cells from PBMCs cultured with HCoV-NL63 spike peptides, obtained before COVID-19 vaccination. The CDR3 DNA sequence: TGCGCCAGCAGCCAAGGATTCCAGACCTTATACAATGAGCAGTTCTTC. Residues: CASSQGFQTLYNEQFF.